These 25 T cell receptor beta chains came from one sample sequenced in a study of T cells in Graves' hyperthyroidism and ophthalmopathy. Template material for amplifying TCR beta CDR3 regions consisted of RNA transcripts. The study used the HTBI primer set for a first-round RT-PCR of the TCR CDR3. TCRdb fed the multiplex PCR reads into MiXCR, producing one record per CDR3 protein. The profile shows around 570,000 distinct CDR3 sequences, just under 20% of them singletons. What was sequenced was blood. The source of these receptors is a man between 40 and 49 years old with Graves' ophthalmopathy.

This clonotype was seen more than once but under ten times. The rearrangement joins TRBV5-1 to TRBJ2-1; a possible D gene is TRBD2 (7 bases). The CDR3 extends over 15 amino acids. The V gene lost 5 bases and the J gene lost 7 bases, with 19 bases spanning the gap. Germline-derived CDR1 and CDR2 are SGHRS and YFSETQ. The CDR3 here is CASSRLEGGRNEQFF. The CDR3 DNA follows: TGCGCCAGCAGTCGGTTGGAGGGGGGGCGGAATGAGCAGTTCTTC.

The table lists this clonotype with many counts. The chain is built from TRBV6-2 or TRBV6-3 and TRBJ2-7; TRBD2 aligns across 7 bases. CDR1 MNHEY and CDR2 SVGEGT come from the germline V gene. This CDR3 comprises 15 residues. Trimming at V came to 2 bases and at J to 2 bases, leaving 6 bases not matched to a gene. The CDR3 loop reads CASSYQGLGPYEQYF. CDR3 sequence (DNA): TGTGCCAGCAGTTACCAAGGACTAGGACCCTACGAGCAGTACTTC.

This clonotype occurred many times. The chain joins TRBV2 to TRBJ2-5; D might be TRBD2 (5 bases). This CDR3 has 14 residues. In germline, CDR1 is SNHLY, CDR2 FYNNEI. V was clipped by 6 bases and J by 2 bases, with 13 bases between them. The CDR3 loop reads CASSPRRQQETQYF. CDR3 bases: TGTGCCAGCAGCCCCAGGAGGCAACAAGAGACCCAGTACTTC.

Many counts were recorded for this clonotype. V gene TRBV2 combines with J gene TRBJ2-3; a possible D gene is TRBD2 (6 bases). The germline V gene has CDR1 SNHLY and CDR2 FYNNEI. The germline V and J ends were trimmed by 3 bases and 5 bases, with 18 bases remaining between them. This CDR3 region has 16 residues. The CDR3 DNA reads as TGTGCCAGCAGTGATGGGCCGTCGGAGGGCTTAGATACGCAGTATTTT. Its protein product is CASSDGPSEGLDTQYF.

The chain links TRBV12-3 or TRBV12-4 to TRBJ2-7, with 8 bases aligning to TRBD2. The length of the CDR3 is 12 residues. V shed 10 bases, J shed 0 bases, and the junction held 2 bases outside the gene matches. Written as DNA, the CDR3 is TGTGCCAAGCTAGCGGGCTCCTACGAGCAGTACTTC. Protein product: CAKLAGSYEQYF.

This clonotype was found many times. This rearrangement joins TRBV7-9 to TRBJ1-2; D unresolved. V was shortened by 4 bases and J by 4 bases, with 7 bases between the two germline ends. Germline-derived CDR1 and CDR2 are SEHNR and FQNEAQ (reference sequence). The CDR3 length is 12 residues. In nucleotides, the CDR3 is TGTGCCAGCAGCTCCGAAGGCTATGGCTACACCTTC. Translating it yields CASSSEGYGYTF.

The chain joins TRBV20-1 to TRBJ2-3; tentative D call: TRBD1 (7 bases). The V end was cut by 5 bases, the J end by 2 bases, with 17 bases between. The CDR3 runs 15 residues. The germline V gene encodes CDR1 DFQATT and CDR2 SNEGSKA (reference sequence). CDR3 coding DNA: TGCAGTGCTGCTGACTCAGGGGGGTCCACAGATACGCAGTATTTT. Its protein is CSAADSGGSTDTQYF.

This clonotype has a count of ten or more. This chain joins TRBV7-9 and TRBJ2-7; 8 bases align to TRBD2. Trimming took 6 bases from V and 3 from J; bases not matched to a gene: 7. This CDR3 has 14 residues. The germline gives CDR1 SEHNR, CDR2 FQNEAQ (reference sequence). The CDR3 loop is CASSGVAGGYEQYF. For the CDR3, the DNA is TGTGCCAGCAGTGGGGTCGCGGGAGGCTACGAGCAGTACTTC.

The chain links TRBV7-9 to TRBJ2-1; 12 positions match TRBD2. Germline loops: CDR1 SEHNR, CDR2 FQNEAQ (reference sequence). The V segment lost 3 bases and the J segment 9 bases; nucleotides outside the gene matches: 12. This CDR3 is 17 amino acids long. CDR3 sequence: CASSFRALAGGWGEQFF. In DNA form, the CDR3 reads TGTGCCAGCAGCTTTAGAGCACTAGCGGGAGGATGGGGTGAGCAGTTCTTC.

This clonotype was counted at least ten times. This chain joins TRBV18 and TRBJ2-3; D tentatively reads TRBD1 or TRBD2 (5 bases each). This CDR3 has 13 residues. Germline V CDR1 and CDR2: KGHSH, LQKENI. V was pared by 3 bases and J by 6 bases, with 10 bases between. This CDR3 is CASSPGTSDTQYF. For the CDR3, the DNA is TGTGCCAGCTCACCCGGGACGTCCGATACGCAGTATTTT.

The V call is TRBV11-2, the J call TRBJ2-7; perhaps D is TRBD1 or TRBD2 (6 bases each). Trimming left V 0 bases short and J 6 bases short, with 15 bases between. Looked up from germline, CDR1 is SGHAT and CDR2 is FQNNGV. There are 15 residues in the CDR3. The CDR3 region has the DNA TGTGCCAGCAGCTTAGATGGGGGGCAGGGCCGCGAGCAGTACTTC. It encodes CASSLDGGQGREQYF.

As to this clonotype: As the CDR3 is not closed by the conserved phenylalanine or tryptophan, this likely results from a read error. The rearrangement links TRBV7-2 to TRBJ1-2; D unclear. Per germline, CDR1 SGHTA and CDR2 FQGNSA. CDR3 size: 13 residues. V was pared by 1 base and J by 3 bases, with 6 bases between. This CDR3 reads CASSLEVYYGYTL. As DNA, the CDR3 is TGTGCCAGCAGCTTAGAGGTGTACTATGGCTACACCCTC.

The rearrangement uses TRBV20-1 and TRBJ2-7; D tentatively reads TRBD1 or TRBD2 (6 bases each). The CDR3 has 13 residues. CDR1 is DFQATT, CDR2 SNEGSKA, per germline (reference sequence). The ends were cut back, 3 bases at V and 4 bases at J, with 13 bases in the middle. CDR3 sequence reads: CSARPGGPYEQYF. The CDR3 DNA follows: TGCAGTGCTAGGCCCGGGGGCCCATACGAGCAGTACTTC.

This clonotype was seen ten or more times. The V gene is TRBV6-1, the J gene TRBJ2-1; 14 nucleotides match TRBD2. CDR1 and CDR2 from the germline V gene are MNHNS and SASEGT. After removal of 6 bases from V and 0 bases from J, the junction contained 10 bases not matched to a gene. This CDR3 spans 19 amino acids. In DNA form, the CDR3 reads TGTGCCAGCAGACCCCATGGGACTAGCGGGAGTTACTCCTACAATGAGCAGTTCTTC. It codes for CASRPHGTSGSYSYNEQFF.

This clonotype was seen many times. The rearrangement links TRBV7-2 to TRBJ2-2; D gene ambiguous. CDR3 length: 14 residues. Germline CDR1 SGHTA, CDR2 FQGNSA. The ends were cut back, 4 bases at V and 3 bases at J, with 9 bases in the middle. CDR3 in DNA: TGTGCCAGCAGCTCATCGGCGCACACCGGGGAGCTGTTTTTT. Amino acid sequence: CASSSSAHTGELFF. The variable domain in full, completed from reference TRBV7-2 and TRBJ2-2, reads GAGVSQSPSNKVTEKGKDVELRCDPISGHTALYWYRQSLGQGLEFLIYFQGNSAPDKSGLPSDRFSAERTGGSVSTLTIQRTQQEDSAVYLCASSSSAHTGELFFGEGSRLTVL.

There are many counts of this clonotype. The CDR3 protein is CAWSDRGDTQYF. In nucleotides, the CDR3 is TGTGCCTGGAGTGACCGAGGGGATACGCAGTATTTT. The chain combines TRBV30 with TRBJ2-3; TRBD2 might be the D (5 bases). The CDR3 extends over 12 amino acids. V gave up 1 base and J gave up 6 bases, with 8 bases separating them. Germline V gene lookup returns CDR1 GTSNPN and CDR2 SVGIG (reference sequence). The entire variable domain, with the rest obtained from reference TRBV30 and TRBJ2-3, is as follows: SQTIHQWPATLVQPVGSPLSLECTVEGTSNPNLYWYRQAAGRGLQLLFYSVGIGQISSEVPQNLSASRPQDRQFILSSKKLLLSDSGFYLCAWSDRGDTQYFGPGTRLTVL.

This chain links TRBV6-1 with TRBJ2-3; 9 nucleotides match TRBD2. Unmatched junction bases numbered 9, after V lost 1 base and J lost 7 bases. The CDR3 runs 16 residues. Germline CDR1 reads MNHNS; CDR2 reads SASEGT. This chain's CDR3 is CASSEEAGGAAHTQYF. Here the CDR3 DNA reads TGTGCCAGCAGTGAAGAAGCGGGGGGTGCTGCTCATACGCAGTATTTT.

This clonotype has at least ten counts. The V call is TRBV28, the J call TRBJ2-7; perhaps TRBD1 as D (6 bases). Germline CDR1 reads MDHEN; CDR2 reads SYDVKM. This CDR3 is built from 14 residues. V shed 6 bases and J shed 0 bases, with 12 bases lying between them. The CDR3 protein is CASSHDRSSYEQYF. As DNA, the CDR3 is TGTGCCAGCAGCCACGACAGGAGCTCCTACGAGCAGTACTTC. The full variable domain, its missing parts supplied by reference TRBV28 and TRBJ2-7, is DVKVTQSSRYLVKRTGEKVFLECVQDMDHENMFWYRQDPGLGLRLIYFSYDVKMKEKGDIPEGYSVSREKKERFSLILESASTNQTSMYLCASSHDRSSYEQYFGPGTRLTVT.

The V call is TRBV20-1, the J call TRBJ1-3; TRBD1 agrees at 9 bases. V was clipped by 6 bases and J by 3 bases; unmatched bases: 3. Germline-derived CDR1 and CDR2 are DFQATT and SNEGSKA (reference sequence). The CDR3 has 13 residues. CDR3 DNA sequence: TGCAGTGCCCCGACAGGGGGTGGAAACACCATATATTTT. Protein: CSAPTGGGNTIYF.

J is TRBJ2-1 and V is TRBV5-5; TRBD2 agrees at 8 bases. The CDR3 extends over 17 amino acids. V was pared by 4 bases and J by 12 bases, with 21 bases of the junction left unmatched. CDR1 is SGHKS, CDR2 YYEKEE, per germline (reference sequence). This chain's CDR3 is CASSDRGLAGSGAGQFF. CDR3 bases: TGTGCCAGCAGCGATCGGGGGTTAGCGGGAAGCGGGGCCGGGCAGTTCTTC.

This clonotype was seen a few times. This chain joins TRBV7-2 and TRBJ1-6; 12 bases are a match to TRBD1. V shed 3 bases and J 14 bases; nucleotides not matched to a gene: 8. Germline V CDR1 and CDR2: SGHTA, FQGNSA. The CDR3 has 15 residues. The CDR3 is CASSFGWDRGRALHF. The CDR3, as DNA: TGTGCCAGCAGCTTTGGCTGGGACAGGGGGCGGGCCCTCCACTTT.

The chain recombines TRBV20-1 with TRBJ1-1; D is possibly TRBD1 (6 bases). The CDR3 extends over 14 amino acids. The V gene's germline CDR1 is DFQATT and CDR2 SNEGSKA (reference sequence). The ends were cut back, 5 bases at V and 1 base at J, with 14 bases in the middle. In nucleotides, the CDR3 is TGCAGTGCTGGGGGGCTACAGCCGAACACTGAAGCTTTCTTT. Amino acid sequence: CSAGGLQPNTEAFF.

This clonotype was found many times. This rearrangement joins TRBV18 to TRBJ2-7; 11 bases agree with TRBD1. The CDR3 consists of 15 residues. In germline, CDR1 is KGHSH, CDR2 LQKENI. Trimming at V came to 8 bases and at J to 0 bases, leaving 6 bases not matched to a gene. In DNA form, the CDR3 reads TGTGCCAGCCTACCCGGGACAGGGGGCTCCTACGAGCAGTACTTC. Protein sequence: CASLPGTGGSYEQYF.

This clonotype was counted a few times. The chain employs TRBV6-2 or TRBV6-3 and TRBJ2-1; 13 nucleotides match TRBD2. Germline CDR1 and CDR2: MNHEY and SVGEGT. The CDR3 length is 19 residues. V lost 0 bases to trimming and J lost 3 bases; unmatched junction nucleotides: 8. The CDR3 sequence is CASSYSGLAGARHYNEQFF. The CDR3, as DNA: TGTGCCAGCAGTTACTCCGGACTAGCGGGGGCTAGGCACTACAATGAGCAGTTCTTC.

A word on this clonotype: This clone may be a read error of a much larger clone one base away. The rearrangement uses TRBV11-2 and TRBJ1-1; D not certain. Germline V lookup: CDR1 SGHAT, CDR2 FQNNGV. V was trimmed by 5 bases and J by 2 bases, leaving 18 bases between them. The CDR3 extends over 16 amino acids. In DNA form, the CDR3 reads TGTGCCAGCAGCCGAGGCAGAACGGTGCGCAACACTGAAGCTTTCTTT. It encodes CASSRGRTVRNTEAFF. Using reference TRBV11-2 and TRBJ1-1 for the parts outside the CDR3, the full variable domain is EAGVAQSPRYKIIEKRQSVAFWCNPISGHATLYWYQQILGQGPKLLIQFQNNGVVDDSQLPKDRFSAERLKGVDSTLKIQPAKLEDSAVYLCASSRGRTVRNTEAFFGQGTRLTVV.